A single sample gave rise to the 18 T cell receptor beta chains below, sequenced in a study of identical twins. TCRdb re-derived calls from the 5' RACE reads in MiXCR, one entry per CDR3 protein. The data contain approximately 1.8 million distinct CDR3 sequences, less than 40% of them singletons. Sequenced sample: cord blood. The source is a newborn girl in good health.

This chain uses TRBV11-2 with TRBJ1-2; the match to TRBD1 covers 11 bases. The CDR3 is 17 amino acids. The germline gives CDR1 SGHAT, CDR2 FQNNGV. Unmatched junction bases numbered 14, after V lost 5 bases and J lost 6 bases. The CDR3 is CASSRPGLGQGGDGYTF. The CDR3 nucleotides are TGTGCCAGCAGCAGACCCGGTTTGGGACAGGGGGGCGATGGCTACACCTTC.

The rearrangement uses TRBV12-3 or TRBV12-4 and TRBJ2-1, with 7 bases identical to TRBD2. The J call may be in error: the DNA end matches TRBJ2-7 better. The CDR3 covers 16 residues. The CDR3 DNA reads TGTGCCAGCAGCCGAGCGGGGCCGAGCTCCTACAATGAGCAGTACTTC. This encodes CASSRAGPSSYNEQYF.

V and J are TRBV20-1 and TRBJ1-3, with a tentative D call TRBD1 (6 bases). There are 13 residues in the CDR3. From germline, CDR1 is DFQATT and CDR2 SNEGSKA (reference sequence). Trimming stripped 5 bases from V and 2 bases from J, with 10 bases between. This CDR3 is CSALQGTGNTIYF. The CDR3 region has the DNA TGCAGTGCTCTACAGGGAACTGGAAACACCATATATTTT.

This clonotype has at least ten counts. The CDR3 sequence: CATRTSGGTYEQYF. CDR3 nucleotide sequence: TGTGCCACAAGGACTAGCGGAGGGACCTACGAGCAGTACTTC. This chain connects TRBV2 to TRBJ2-7, with TRBD2 identical over 10 bases. This CDR3 contains 14 residues. Trimming took 10 bases from V and 2 from J; bases not matched to a gene: 8. Germline loops: CDR1 SNHLY, CDR2 FYNNEI.

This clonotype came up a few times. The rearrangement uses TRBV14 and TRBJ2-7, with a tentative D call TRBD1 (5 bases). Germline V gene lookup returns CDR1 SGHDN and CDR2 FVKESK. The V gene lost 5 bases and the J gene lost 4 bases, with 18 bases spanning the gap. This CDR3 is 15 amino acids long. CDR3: CASSEKQAPVYEQYF. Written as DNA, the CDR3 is TGTGCCAGCAGCGAAAAACAGGCCCCTGTTTACGAGCAGTACTTC. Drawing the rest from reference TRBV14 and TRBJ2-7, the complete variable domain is EAGVTQFPSHSVIEKGQTVTLRCDPISGHDNLYWYRRVMGKEIKFLLHFVKESKQDESGMPNNRFLAERTGGTYSTLKVQPAELEDSGVYFCASSEKQAPVYEQYFGPGTRLTVT.

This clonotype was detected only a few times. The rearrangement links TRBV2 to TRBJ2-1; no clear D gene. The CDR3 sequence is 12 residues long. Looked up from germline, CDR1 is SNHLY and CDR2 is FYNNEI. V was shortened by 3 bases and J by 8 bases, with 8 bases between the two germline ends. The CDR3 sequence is CASSDSRDEQFF. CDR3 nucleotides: TGTGCCAGCAGTGACAGTAGGGATGAGCAGTTCTTC. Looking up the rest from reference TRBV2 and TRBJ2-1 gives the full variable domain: EPEVTQTPSHQVTQMGQEVILRCVPISNHLYFYWYRQILGQKVEFLVSFYNNEISEKSEIFDDQFSVERPDGSNFTLKIRSTKLEDSAMYFCASSDSRDEQFFGPGTRLTVL.

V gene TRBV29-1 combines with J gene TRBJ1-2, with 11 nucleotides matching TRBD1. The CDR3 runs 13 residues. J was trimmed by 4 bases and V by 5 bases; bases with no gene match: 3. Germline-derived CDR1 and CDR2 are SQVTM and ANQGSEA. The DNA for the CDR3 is TGCAGCGTTCCCGGGACAGGGGGCTATGGCTACACCTTC. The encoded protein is CSVPGTGGYGYTF.

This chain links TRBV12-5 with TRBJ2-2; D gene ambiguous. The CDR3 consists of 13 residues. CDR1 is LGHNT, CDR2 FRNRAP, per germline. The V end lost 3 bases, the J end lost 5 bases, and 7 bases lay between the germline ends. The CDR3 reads CASGFRTTGELFF. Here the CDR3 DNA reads TGTGCTAGTGGTTTCCGGACGACCGGGGAGCTGTTTTTT.

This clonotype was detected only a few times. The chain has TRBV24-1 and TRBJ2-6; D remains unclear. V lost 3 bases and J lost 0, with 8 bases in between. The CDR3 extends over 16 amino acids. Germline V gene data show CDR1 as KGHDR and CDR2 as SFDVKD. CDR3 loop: CATSDQPHSGANVLTF. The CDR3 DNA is TGTGCCACCAGTGATCAACCTCACTCTGGGGCCAACGTCCTGACTTTC.

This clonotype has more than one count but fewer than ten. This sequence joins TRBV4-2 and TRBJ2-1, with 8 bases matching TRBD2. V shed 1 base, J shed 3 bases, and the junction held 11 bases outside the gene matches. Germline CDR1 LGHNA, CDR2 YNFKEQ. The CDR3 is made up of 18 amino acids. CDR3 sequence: CASSQVLGAGVHYNEQFF. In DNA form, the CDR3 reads TGTGCCAGCAGCCAAGTTTTAGGAGCGGGGGTTCACTACAATGAGCAGTTCTTC.

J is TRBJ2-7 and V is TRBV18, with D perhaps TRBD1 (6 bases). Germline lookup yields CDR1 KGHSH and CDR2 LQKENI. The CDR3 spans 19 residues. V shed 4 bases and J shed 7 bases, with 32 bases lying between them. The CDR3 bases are TGTGCCAGCTCACGGGCAGGGGTCCCCACCGAACACCTTTACAATGAGCAGTACTTC. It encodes CASSRAGVPTEHLYNEQYF.

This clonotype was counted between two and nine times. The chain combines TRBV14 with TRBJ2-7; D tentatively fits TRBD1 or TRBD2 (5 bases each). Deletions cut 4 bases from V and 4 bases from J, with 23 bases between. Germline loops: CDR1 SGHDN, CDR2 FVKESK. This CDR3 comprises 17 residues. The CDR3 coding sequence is TGTGCCAGCAGCCCACTTGCCGGGACCCGCTCCCTTTACGAGCAGTACTTC. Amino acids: CASSPLAGTRSLYEQYF.

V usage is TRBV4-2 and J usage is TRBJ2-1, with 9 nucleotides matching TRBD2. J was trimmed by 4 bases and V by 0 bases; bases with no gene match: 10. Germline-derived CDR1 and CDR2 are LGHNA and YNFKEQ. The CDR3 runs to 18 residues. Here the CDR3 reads CASSQDPLAGVRYNEQFF. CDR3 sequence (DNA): TGTGCCAGCAGCCAAGATCCGTTAGCGGGAGTCCGGTACAATGAGCAGTTCTTC.

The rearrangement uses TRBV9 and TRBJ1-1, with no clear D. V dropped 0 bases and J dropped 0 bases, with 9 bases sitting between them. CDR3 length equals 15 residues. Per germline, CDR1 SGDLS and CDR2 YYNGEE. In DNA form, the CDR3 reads TGTGCCAGCAGCGTAGGCAGGTCAATGAACACTGAAGCTTTCTTT. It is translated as CASSVGRSMNTEAFF.

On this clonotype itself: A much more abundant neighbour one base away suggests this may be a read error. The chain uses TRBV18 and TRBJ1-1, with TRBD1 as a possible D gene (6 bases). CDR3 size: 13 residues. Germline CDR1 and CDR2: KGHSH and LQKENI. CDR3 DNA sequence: TGTGCCGGCTCACCCCAGGGGTACACTGAAGCTTTCTTT. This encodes CAGSPQGYTEAFF.

CDR3 coding DNA: TGTGCCAGCAGTCTCCCTCGTGGTGCGGGGCGCTCCTACAATGAGCAGTTCTTC. It codes for CASSLPRGAGRSYNEQFF. V and J are TRBV27 and TRBJ2-1, with D possibly TRBD2 on 6 matching bases. V was cut by 5 bases and J by 0 bases, with 20 bases left in between. This CDR3 is 18 amino acids long. Germline V lookup: CDR1 MNHEY, CDR2 SMNVEV (reference sequence).

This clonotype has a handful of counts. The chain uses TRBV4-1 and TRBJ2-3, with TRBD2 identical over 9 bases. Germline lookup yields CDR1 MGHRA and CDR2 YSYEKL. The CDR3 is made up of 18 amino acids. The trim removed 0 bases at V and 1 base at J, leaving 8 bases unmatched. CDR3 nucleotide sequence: TGCGCCAGCAGCCAAGAAGGGGGGGCTAGCGGGGGCACAGATACGCAGTATTTT. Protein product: CASSQEGGASGGTDTQYF.

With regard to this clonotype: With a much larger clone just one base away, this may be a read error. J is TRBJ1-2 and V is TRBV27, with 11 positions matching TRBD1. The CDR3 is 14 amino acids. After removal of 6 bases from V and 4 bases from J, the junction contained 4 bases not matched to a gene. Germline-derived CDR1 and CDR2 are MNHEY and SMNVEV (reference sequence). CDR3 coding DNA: TGTGCCAGCAGATCCGGGACAGGGGGCTATGGCTACACCTTC. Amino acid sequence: CASRSGTGGYGYTF.